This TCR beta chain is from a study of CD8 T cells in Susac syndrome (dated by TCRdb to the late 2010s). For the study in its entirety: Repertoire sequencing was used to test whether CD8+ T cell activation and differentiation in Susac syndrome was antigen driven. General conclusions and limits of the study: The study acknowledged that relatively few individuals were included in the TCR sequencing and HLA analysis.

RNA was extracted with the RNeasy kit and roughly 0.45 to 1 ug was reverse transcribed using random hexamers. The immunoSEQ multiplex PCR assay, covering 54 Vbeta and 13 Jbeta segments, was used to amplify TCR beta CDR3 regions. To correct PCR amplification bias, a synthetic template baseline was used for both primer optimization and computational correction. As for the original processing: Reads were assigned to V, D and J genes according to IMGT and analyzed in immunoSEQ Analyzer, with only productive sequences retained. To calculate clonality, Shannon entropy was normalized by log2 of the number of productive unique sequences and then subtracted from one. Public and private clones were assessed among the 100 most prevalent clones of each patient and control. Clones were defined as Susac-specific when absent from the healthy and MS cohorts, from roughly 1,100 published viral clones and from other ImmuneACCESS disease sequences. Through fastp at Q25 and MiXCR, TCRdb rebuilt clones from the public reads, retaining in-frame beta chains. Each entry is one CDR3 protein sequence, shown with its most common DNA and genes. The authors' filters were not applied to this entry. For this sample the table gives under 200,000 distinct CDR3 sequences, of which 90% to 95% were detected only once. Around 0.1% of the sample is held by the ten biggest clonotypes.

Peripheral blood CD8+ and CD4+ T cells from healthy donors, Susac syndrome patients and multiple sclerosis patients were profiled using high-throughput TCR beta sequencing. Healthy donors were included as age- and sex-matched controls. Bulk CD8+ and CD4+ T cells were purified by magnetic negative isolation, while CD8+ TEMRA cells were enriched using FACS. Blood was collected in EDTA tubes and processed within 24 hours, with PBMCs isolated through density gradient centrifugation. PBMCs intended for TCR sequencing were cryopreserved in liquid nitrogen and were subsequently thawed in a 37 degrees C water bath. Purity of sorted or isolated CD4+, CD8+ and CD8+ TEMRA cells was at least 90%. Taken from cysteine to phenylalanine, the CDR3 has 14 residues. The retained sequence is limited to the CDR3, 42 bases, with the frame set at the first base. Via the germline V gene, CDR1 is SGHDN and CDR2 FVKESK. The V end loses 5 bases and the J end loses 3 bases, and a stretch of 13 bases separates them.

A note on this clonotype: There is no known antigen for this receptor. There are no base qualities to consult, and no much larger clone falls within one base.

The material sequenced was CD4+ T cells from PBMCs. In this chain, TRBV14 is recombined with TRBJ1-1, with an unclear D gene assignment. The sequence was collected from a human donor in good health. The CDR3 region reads CASSAQVGDTEAFF. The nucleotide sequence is TGTGCCAGCAGCGCGCAGGTGGGAGACACTGAAGCTTTCTTT.